A single sample gave rise to the 15 T cell receptor beta chains below, sequenced in a study of blood T cell repertoires in COVID-19. Sequenced by immunoSEQ multiplex PCR; TCRdb stores in-frame clones only, minus some. The top ten hold around 5.4% of the sample, which has under 200,000 clones, about four fifths seen once. The sample comprised peripheral blood. All receptors derive from a woman in her thirties or forties with COVID-19, enrolled during active disease.

This clone was detected once. The J gene is TRBJ1-2, the V gene TRBV5-5; no firm D call. Germline V gene data show CDR1 as SGHKS and CDR2 as YYEKEE (reference sequence). The CDR3 has 15 amino acids. Trimming took off 4 bases at V and 3 bases at J, with 16 bases between the two ends. This CDR3 is CASSLWTDGDYGYTF. In DNA, the CDR3 is TGTGCCAGCAGCCTATGGACGGACGGGGACTATGGCTACACCTTC.

This chain joins TRBV21-1 and TRBJ2-3; the D call TRBD1 from the table was never checked on the DNA. TRBV21-1 is a listed pseudogene. The CDR3 is 15 residues long. The DNA for the CDR3 is TGTGCCAGCTCCCTTGGCCCCTCTTCTCCAGATACGCAGTATTTT. This gives the protein CASSLGPSSPDTQYF.

This chain connects TRBV19 to TRBJ2-3; D perhaps matches TRBD1 (8 bases). This CDR3 is built from 15 residues. From germline, CDR1 is LNHDA and CDR2 SQIVND (reference sequence). V lost 5 bases to trimming and J lost 2 bases, with 14 bases between them. The CDR3 reads CASSPQGGLTDTQYF. DNA of the CDR3: TGTGCCAGTAGTCCACAGGGGGGGCTCACAGATACGCAGTATTTT.

The V and J genes are TRBV4-1 and TRBJ1-6, with a weak D call TRBD1 (5 bases). CDR3 length equals 15 residues. Trimming removed 6 bases from V and 7 bases from J, with 16 bases in between. CDR1 is MGHRA, CDR2 YSYEKL, per germline. The CDR3 region has the DNA TGCGCCAGCAGGTCACCGGGACTGACGAATTCACCCCTCCACTTT. Its protein is CASRSPGLTNSPLHF.

The J gene is TRBJ1-4, the V gene TRBV30, with TRBD1 matching 7 bases. CDR3 length: 15 amino acids. Losses at the gene ends were 3 bases for V and 5 bases for J; bases not matched to a gene: 9. The germline V gene encodes CDR1 GTSNPN and CDR2 SVGIG (reference sequence). The CDR3, as DNA: TGTGCCTGGAGCCCAACAGGGGATGTGAATGAAAAACTGTTTTTT. Encoded protein: CAWSPTGDVNEKLFF.

The chain couples TRBV3-1 (or the pseudogene TRBV3-2) to TRBJ2-7; 8 bases map to TRBD2. Germline V CDR1 and CDR2: LGHDT, YNNKEL (reference sequence). Trimming at V came to 0 bases and at J to 7 bases, leaving 8 bases not matched to a gene. The CDR3 covers 15 residues. CDR3 region: CASSQDLAGPGEQYF. The CDR3 DNA reads TGTGCCAGCAGCCAAGATTTAGCGGGGCCAGGAGAGCAGTACTTC.

As for this clone: Other DNA variants within this sample encode the same CDR3. This rearrangement joins TRBV15 to TRBJ2-7, with D possibly TRBD1 on 6 matching bases. The CDR3 is 14 amino acids. Trimming removed 0 bases from V and 4 bases from J, with 10 bases in between. The V gene's germline CDR1 is LNHNV and CDR2 YYDKDF (reference sequence). In nucleotides, the CDR3 is TGTGCCACCAGCAGAGACAGGGGACCATACGAGCAGTACTTC. This encodes CATSRDRGPYEQYF.

This chain links TRBV6-5 with TRBJ1-5; D remains ambiguous. The germline V gene has CDR1 MNHEY and CDR2 SVGAGI. The CDR3 is made up of 14 amino acids. Between the trimmed V and J ends, which lost 0 bases and 4 bases, there was a span of 7 bases. In DNA form, the CDR3 reads TGTGCCAGCAGTTACTCAGTGAGGAATCAGCCCCAGCATTTT. This codes for CASSYSVRNQPQHF.

The chain recombines TRBV19 with TRBJ1-2; D gene uncertain. Deletions cut 0 bases from V and 2 bases from J, with 13 bases between. The CDR3 covers 16 residues. Germline V lookup: CDR1 LNHDA, CDR2 SQIVND (reference sequence). This CDR3 reads CASSIDGPGVNYGYTF. CDR3 nucleotide sequence: TGTGCCAGTAGTATAGATGGACCGGGAGTGAACTATGGCTACACCTTC.

The chain recombines TRBV9 with TRBJ1-5; the D gene is possibly TRBD1 (6 bases). The germline V gene encodes CDR1 SGDLS and CDR2 YYNGEE. V was trimmed by 0 bases and J by 4 bases, leaving 11 bases between them. The CDR3 is 15 residues long. The CDR3 DNA reads as TGTGCCAGCAGCGTAGGAGACAGGAGGAATCAGCCCCAGCATTTT. It encodes CASSVGDRRNQPQHF.

The chain carries TRBV11-2 and TRBJ1-1, with 8 bases matching TRBD1. Germline CDR1 reads SGHAT; CDR2 reads FQNNGV. The CDR3 has 16 residues. Germline trimming cut 4 bases from V and 0 bases from J; bases unmatched to any gene: 7. The CDR3 here is CASSSRGPGVNTEAFF. Written as DNA, the CDR3 is TGTGCCAGCAGCTCCAGGGGGCCAGGAGTGAACACTGAAGCTTTCTTT.

The chain combines TRBV3-1 (or the pseudogene TRBV3-2) with TRBJ2-3, with TRBD2 matching 12 bases. Germline V gene lookup returns CDR1 LGHDT and CDR2 YNNKEL (reference sequence). The CDR3 sequence is 17 residues long. Trimming at V came to 3 bases and at J to 1 base, leaving 5 bases not matched to a gene. CDR3 nucleotide sequence: TGTGCCAGCAGCCATCCCGGACTAGCGGGACGCACAGATACGCAGTATTTT. This gives the protein CASSHPGLAGRTDTQYF.

The rearrangement links TRBV3-1 (or the pseudogene TRBV3-2) to TRBJ1-6, with 8 bases identical to TRBD1. Germline CDR1 and CDR2: LGHDT and YNNKEL (reference sequence). With V trimmed by 8 bases and J by 7 bases, 10 bases remained unmatched. This CDR3 is built from 15 residues. The chain's CDR3 is CASGVGQVVNSPLHF. CDR3 coding DNA: TGTGCCAGCGGGGTGGGACAGGTAGTAAATTCACCCCTCCACTTT.

The rearrangement uses TRBV5-5 and TRBJ2-5; a possible D gene is TRBD1 (6 bases). The CDR3 covers 14 residues. The germline CDR1 and CDR2 sequences are SGHKS and YYEKEE (reference sequence). Deletions cut 2 bases from V and 2 bases from J, with 10 bases between. DNA of the CDR3: TGTGCCAGCAGCTTACAGGGCAGACAAGAGACCCAGTACTTC. It yields the protein CASSLQGRQETQYF.

V usage is TRBV6-5 and J usage is TRBJ2-7; the D is unclear. This CDR3 is 11 amino acids long. With 6 bases removed from V and 4 bases from J, the gap between germline ends came to 7 bases. CDR1 is MNHEY and CDR2 is SVGAGI in the germline V gene. This CDR3 reads CASSNRYEQYF. The DNA for the CDR3 is TGTGCCAGCAGCAATAGATACGAGCAGTACTTC.